These 17 T cell receptor beta chains were sequenced from one sample in a study of spatial heterogeneity in lung cancer. Documented time point: sample taken at primary tumor resection. Unsorted whole RNA samples from tumor, nontumor lung or frozen PBMC were sequenced. In TCRdb, the 5' RACE reads were re-called with MiXCR into one record per CDR3 protein. In the table there are almost 75,000 distinct CDR3 sequences, about an eighth of which are singletons. The sample here was PBMCs, taken at surgery. Source of these receptors: a male donor with early-stage non-small cell lung cancer.

In its sample, this clonotype was seen a few times. The chain joins TRBV3-1 to TRBJ1-4; the D is unclear. Deletions cut 1 base from V and 8 bases from J, with 8 bases between. There are 13 residues in the CDR3. From germline, CDR1 is LGHDT and CDR2 YNNKEL (reference sequence). The chain's CDR3 is CASSQVLGEKLFF. CDR3 DNA: TGTGCCAGCAGCCAAGTTTTGGGAGAAAAACTGTTTTTT.

This clonotype occurred once. The chain employs TRBV19 and TRBJ1-1; D unresolved. The CDR3 is 12 residues long. Germline CDR1 reads LNHDA; CDR2 reads SQIVND (reference sequence). Trimming left V 6 bases short and J 8 bases short, with 13 bases between. DNA of the CDR3: TGTGCCAGTAGGGAGGGAGGAGGCGAAGCTTTCTTT. Translation gives CASREGGGEAFF.

This clonotype occurred a few times. The J gene is TRBJ2-4, the V gene TRBV29-1, with a possible D match to TRBD2 (6 bases). Germline-derived CDR1 and CDR2 are SQVTM and ANQGSEA. CDR3 length: 13 residues. Trimming left V 3 bases short and J 5 bases short, with 11 bases between. In DNA form, the CDR3 reads TGCAGCGTTGAGTGGGACTTCCAAAACATTCAGTACTTC. It yields the protein CSVEWDFQNIQYF.

Ten or more counts support this clonotype. The chain carries TRBV11-1 and TRBJ1-3, with no clear D. Germline V CDR1 and CDR2: SGHAT, FQDESV (reference sequence). Trimming removed 5 bases at V and 4 bases at J, with 15 bases between. The CDR3 totals 15 residues. The CDR3 protein is CASSPRLLVGNTIYF. CDR3 DNA: TGTGCCAGCAGCCCCCGGCTCCTCGTCGGAAACACCATATATTTT. Full variable domain (outside the CDR3, taken from reference TRBV11-1 and TRBJ1-3): EAEVAQSPRYKITEKSQAVAFWCDPISGHATLYWYRQILGQGPELLVQFQDESVVDDSQLPKDRFSAERLKGVDSTLKIQPAELGDSAMYLCASSPRLLVGNTIYFGEGSWLTVV.

The sample holds a few counts of this clonotype. The chain couples TRBV7-2 to TRBJ1-3; 8 nucleotides align to TRBD1. Germline V gene lookup returns CDR1 SGHTA and CDR2 FQGNSA. The CDR3 totals 14 residues. The V gene end was trimmed by 5 bases and the J gene end by 4 bases; junction bases not matched to a gene: 4. The CDR3 sequence: CASSVRGLGNTIYF. The CDR3 DNA follows: TGTGCCAGCAGCGTCAGGGGGCTCGGAAACACCATATATTTT.

This clonotype was found a few times. The chain recombines TRBV5-5 with TRBJ1-2; TRBD1 is a possible D gene (6 bases). CDR1 and CDR2 from the germline V gene are SGHKS and YYEKEE (reference sequence). Between the trimmed V and J ends, which lost 3 bases and 8 bases, there was a span of 17 bases. The CDR3 extends over 14 amino acids. The DNA for the CDR3 is TGTGCCAGCAGCTACCTAGGACAGTCGGAAGGCTACACCTTC. Protein product: CASSYLGQSEGYTF.

The CDR3 DNA reads as TGTGCCAGCAGCTTAGCTCGGGGGAGCCCCTCCTACAATGAGCAGTTCTTC. Its protein is CASSLARGSPSYNEQFF. This chain links TRBV7-8 with TRBJ2-1; tentative D call: TRBD2 (6 bases). CDR3 size: 17 residues. V dropped 0 bases and J dropped 0 bases, with 12 bases sitting between them. Per the germline V gene, CDR1 is SGHVS and CDR2 is FQNEAQ.

This clonotype was observed many times. This rearrangement joins TRBV25-1 to TRBJ2-2; D unclear. The CDR3 length is 15 residues. V lost 4 bases, J lost 5 bases, and 14 bases lay in between. Germline CDR1 is MGHDK and CDR2 is SYGVNS. The CDR3 is CASSADSSVTGELFF. CDR3 bases: TGTGCCAGCAGTGCCGACTCCTCAGTTACCGGGGAGCTGTTTTTT.

This clonotype came up a few times. The chain is built from TRBV6-1 and TRBJ2-1; TRBD1 matches 8 bases. CDR1 is MNHNS and CDR2 is SASEGT in the germline V gene. CDR3 length: 13 amino acids. After removal of 5 bases from V and 9 bases from J, the junction contained 6 bases not matched to a gene. CDR3 nucleotides: TGTGCCAGCAGTCCAGGGGGCCGGGTTGAGCAGTTCTTC. Protein: CASSPGGRVEQFF.

Comments on this clonotype: Relative to the germline gene, one junction end is altered; a read error may explain this. J is TRBJ1-3 and V is TRBV27; the D is unclear. The CDR3 has 15 amino acids. The V gene's germline CDR1 is MNHEY and CDR2 SMNVEV (reference sequence). CDR3 sequence: CASSYNSYSGNTVYF. The CDR3 bases are TGTGCCAGCAGTTACAACAGCTACTCTGGAAACACCGTATATTTT.

The table lists this clonotype with many counts. This chain connects TRBV12-3 or TRBV12-4 to TRBJ1-2; D gene unclear. Deletions cut 2 bases from V and 0 bases from J, with 4 bases between. The CDR3 is 13 amino acids. CDR3 sequence: CASSLPANYGYTF. CDR3 coding DNA: TGTGCCAGCAGTTTACCAGCTAACTATGGCTACACCTTC.

In this sample, this clonotype turned up a few times. The chain couples TRBV6-2 or TRBV6-3 to TRBJ1-2; no clear D gene. Germline CDR1 is MNHEY and CDR2 is SVGEGT. V was pared by 5 bases and J by 2 bases, with 18 bases between. The CDR3 is made up of 16 amino acids. The CDR3 nucleotides read TGTGCCAGCAGTCTCCACCGCGGAAACGCCAACTATGGCTACACCTTC. Translating gives CASSLHRGNANYGYTF.

The chain combines TRBV12-3 or TRBV12-4 with TRBJ1-2; D is unresolved. Trimming took off 1 base at V and 1 base at J, with 7 bases between the two ends. The CDR3 runs to 14 residues. This chain's CDR3 is CASSLGTVNYGYTF. CDR3 sequence (DNA): TGTGCCAGCAGTTTAGGGACGGTTAACTATGGCTACACCTTC.

The sample holds many counts of this clonotype. V is TRBV5-5 and J is TRBJ1-2; D is unresolved. V lost 1 base, J lost 5 bases, and 6 bases lay in between. Per germline, CDR1 SGHKS and CDR2 YYEKEE (reference sequence). This CDR3 spans 12 amino acids. This CDR3 reads CASSLNSYGYTF. The CDR3 DNA sequence: TGTGCCAGCAGCTTGAATTCGTATGGCTACACCTTC. Looking up the rest from reference TRBV5-5 and TRBJ1-2 gives the full variable domain: DAGVTQSPTHLIKTRGQQVTLRCSPISGHKSVSWYQQVLGQGPQFIFQYYEKEERGRGNFPDRFSARQFPNYSSELNVNALLLGDSALYLCASSLNSYGYTFGSGTRLTVV.

Only a few counts were recorded for this clonotype. The chain is built from TRBV3-1 and TRBJ2-1; D gene unclear. The CDR3 extends over 13 amino acids. Germline V lookup: CDR1 LGHDT, CDR2 YNNKEL (reference sequence). V was shortened by 4 bases and J by 2 bases, with 6 bases between the two germline ends. CDR3 sequence (DNA): TGTGCCAGCAGCCCAGCTACCTACAATGAGCAGTTCTTC. Protein: CASSPATYNEQFF.

This chain uses TRBV3-1 with TRBJ1-1; possible D gene TRBD1, 5 bases. Trimming took 6 bases from V and 8 from J, leaving 19 bases between them. This CDR3 spans 14 amino acids. Germline CDR1 reads LGHDT; CDR2 reads YNNKEL (reference sequence). The CDR3 protein is CASRQIGGGAEAFF. The CDR3 nucleotides read TGTGCCAGCAGGCAGATCGGGGGAGGTGCCGAAGCTTTCTTT.

This clonotype appeared many times. The chain is built from TRBV10-1 and TRBJ1-1; the D gene is possibly TRBD1 (5 bases). V gave up 1 base and J gave up 4 bases, with 10 bases separating them. The germline V gene encodes CDR1 WNHNN and CDR2 SYGVQD (reference sequence). The CDR3 is 14 amino acids. CDR3 residues: CASSEWGTGTEAFF. CDR3 sequence (DNA): TGCGCCAGCAGTGAGTGGGGGACGGGCACTGAAGCTTTCTTT.